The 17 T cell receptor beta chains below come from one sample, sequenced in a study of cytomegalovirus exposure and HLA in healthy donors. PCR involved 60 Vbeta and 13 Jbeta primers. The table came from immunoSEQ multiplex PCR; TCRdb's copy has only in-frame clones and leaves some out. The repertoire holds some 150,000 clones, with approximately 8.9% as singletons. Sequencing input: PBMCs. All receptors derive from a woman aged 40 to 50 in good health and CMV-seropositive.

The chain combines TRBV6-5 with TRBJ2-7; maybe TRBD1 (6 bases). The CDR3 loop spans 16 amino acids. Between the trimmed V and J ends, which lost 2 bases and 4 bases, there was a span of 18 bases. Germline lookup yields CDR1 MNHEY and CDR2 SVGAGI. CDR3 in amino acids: CASSYRIKTGIYEQYF. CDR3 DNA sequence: TGTGCCAGCAGTTACCGAATCAAAACAGGGATTTACGAGCAGTACTTC.

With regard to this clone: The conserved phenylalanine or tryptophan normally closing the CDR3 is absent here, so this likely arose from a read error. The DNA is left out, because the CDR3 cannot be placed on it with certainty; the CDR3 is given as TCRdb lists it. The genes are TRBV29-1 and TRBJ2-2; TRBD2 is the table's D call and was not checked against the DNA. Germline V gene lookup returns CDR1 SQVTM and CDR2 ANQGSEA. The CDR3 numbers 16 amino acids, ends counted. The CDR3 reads CSVGGPGGGATGEMFL.

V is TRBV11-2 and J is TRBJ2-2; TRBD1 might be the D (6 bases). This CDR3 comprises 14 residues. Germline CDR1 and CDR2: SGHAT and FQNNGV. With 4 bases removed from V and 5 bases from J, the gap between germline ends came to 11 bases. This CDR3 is CASSSYRETGELFF. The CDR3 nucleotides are TGTGCCAGCAGCTCTTACAGGGAGACCGGGGAGCTGTTTTTT. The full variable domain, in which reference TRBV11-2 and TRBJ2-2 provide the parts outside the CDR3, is EAGVAQSPRYKIIEKRQSVAFWCNPISGHATLYWYQQILGQGPKLLIQFQNNGVVDDSQLPKDRFSAERLKGVDSTLKIQPAKLEDSAVYLCASSSYRETGELFFGEGSRLTVL.

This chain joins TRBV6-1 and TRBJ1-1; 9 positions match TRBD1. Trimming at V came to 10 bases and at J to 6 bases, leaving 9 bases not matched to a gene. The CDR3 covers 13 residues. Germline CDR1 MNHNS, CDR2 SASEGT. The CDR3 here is CATKDRGNAEAFF. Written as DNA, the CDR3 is TGTGCCACTAAGGACAGGGGAAATGCTGAAGCTTTCTTT.

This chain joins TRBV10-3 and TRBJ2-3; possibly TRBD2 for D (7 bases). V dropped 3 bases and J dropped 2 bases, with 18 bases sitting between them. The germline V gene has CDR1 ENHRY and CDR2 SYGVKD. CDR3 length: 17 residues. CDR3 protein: CAISEGAGGGITDTQYF. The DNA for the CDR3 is TGTGCCATCAGTGAAGGAGCCGGCGGGGGCATCACAGATACGCAGTATTTT.

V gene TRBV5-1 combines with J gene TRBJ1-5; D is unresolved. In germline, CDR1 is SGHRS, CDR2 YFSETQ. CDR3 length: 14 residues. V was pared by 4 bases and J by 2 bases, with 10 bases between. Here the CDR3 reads CASSEGAGNQPQHF. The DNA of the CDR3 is TGCGCCAGCAGCGAGGGTGCGGGCAATCAGCCCCAGCATTTT.

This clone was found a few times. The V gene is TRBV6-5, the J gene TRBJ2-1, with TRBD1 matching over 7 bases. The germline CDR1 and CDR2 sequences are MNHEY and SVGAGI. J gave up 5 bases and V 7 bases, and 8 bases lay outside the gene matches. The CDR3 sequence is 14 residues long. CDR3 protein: CASTKTGNHNEQFF. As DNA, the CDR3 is TGTGCCAGCACTAAGACAGGGAACCACAATGAGCAGTTCTTC.

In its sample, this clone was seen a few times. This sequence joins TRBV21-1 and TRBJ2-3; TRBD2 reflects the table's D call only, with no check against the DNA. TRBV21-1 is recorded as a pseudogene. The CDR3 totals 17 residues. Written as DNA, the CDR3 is TGTGCCAGCAGTATGACACCGGGACTAGCGGGGGGTTGTACGCAGTATTTT. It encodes CASSMTPGLAGGCTQYF.

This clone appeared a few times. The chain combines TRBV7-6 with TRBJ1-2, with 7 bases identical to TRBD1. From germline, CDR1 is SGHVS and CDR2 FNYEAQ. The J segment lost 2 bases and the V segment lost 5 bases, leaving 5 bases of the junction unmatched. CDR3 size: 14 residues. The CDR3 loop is CASSPQGQNYGYTF. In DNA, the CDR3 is TGTGCCAGCAGCCCCCAGGGACAGAACTATGGCTACACCTTC. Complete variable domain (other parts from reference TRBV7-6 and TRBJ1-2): GAGVSQSPRYKVTKRGQDVALRCDPISGHVSLYWYRQALGQGPEFLTYFNYEAQQDKSGLPNDRFSAERPEGSISTLTIQRTEQRDSAMYRCASSPQGQNYGYTFGSGTRLTVV.

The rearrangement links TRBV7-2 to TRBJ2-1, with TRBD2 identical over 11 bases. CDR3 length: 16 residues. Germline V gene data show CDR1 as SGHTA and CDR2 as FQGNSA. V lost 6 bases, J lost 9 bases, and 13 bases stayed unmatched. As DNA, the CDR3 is TGTGCCAGCAGAGCAATAGCGGGGGGGCAATTTGGTGAGCAGTTCTTC. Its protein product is CASRAIAGGQFGEQFF. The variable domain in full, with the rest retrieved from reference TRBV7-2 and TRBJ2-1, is GAGVSQSPSNKVTEKGKDVELRCDPISGHTALYWYRQSLGQGLEFLIYFQGNSAPDKSGLPSDRFSAERTGGSVSTLTIQRTQQEDSAVYLCASRAIAGGQFGEQFFGPGTRLTVL.

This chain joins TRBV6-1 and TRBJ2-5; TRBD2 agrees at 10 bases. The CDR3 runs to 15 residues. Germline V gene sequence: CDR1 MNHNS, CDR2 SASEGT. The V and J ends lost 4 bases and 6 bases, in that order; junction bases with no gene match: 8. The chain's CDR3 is CASSGVAGGSQTQYF. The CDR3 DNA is TGTGCCAGCAGTGGAGTAGCGGGGGGTAGCCAGACCCAGTACTTC.

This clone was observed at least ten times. The chain's CDR3 is CASSLERQGVPFQETQYF. In DNA form, the CDR3 reads TGTGCCAGCAGCTTAGAGAGACAGGGGGTCCCCTTTCAAGAGACCCAGTACTTC. The V gene is TRBV7-8, the J gene TRBJ2-5; 9 bases are shared with TRBD1. Germline V CDR1 and CDR2: SGHVS, FQNEAQ. CDR3 length: 18 amino acids. J was trimmed by 2 bases and V by 1 base; bases with no gene match: 11.

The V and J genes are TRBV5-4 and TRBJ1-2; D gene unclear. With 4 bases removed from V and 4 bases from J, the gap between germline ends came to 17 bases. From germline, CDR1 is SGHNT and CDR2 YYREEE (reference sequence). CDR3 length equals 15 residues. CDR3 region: CASSHQRSEPYGYTF. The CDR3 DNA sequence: TGTGCCAGCAGCCATCAACGATCAGAACCCTATGGCTACACCTTC.

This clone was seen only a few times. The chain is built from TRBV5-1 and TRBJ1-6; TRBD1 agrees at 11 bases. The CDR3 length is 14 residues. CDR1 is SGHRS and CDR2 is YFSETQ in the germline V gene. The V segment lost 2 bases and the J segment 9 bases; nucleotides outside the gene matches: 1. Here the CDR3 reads CASSLGQGASPLHF. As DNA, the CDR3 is TGCGCCAGCAGCTTAGGACAGGGGGCTTCACCCCTCCACTTT.

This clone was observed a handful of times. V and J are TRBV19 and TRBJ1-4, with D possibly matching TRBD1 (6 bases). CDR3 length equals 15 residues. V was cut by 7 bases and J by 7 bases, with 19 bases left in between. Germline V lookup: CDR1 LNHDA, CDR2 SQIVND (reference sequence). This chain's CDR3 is CASTNSRGVVEKLFF. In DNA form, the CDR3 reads TGTGCCAGTACCAACTCCAGGGGAGTCGTTGAAAAACTGTTTTTT.

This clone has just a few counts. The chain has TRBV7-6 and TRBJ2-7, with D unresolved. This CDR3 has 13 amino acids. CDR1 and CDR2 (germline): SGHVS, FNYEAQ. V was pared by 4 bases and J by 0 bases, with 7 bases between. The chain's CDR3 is CASSSTPSYEQYF. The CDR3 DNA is TGTGCCAGCAGCTCTACTCCCTCCTACGAGCAGTACTTC.

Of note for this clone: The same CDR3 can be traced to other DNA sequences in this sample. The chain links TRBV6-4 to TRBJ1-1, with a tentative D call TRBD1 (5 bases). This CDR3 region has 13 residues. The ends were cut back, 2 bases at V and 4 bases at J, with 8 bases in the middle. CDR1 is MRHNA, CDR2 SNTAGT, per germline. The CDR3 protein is CASSDRGITEAFF. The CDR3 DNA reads TGTGCCAGCAGTGACCGGGGGATCACTGAAGCTTTCTTT.